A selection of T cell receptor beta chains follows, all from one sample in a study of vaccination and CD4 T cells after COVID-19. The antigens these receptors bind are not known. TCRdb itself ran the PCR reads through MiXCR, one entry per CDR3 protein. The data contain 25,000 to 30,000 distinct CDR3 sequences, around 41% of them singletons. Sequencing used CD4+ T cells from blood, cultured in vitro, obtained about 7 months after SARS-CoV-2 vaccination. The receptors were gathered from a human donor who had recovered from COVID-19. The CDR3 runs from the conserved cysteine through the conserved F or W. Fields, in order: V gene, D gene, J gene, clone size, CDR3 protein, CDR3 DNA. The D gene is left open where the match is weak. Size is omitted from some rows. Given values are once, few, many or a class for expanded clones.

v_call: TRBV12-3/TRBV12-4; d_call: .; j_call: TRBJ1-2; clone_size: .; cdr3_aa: CASSFSNYGYTF; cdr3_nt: TGTGCCAGCAGTTTTTCTAACTATGGCTACACCTTC
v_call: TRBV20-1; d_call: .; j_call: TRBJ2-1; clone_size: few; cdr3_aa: CSATHSSYNEQFF; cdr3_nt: TGCAGTGCTACACACAGCTCCTACAATGAGCAGTTCTTC
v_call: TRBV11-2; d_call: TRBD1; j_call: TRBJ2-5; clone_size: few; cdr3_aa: CASSLGPTTGIETQYF; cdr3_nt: TGTGCCAGCAGCCTAGGGCCAACGACAGGGATTGAGACCCAGTACTTC
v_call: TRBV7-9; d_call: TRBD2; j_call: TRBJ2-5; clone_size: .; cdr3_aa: CAITRLKERESTYQETQYF; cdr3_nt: TGTGCCATCACTCGGCTTAAAGAGCGGGAGTCGACGTACCAAGAGACCCAGTACTTC
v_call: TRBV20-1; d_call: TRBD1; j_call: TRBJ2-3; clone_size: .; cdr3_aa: CSATHNTGGSADTQYF; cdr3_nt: TGCAGTGCTACCCATAACACAGGGGGCAGCGCAGATACGCAGTATTTT
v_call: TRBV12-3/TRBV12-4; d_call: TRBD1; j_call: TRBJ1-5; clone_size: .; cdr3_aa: CASRSDRGSNQPQHF; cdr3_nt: TGTGCCAGCAGGTCGGACAGGGGATCCAATCAGCCCCAGCATTTT
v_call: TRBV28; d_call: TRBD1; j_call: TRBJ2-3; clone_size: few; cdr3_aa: CASKDRGLITDTQYF; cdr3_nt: TGTGCCAGCAAGGATAGGGGGCTTATCACAGATACGCAGTATTTT
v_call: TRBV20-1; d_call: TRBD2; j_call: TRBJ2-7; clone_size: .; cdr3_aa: CSARALAGGIYEQYF; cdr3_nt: TGCAGTGCTAGGGCCCTAGCGGGAGGTATCTACGAGCAGTACTTC
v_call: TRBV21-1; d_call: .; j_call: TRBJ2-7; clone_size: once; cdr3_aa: CASSKVGSGRYEQYF; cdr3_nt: TGTGCCAGCAGCAAAGTGGGTAGCGGGCGCTACGAGCAGTACTTC
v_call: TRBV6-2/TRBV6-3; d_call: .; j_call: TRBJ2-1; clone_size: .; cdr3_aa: CASSYSGIPPDEQFF; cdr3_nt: TGTGCCAGCAGTTACTCGGGGATTCCACCCGATGAGCAGTTCTTC
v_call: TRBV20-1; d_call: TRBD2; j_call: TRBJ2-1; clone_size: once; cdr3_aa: CSARDLAGKLSYNEQFF; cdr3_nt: TGCAGTGCTAGAGACCTAGCGGGGAAGCTCTCCTACAATGAGCAGTTCTTC
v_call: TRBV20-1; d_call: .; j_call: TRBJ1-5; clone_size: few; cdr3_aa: CSARLGYSNQPQHF; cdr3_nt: TGCAGTGCTAGGTTAGGGTATAGCAATCAGCCCCAGCATTTT
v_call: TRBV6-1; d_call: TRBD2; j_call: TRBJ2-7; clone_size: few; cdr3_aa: CASSLAGGPYEQYF; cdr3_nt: TGTGCCAGCAGCTTAGCGGGAGGGCCCTACGAGCAGTACTTC
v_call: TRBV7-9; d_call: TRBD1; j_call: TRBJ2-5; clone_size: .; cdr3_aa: CASSPLTPGQGKETQYF; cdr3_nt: TGTGCCAGCAGTCCCCTCACGCCGGGACAGGGAAAAGAGACCCAGTACTTC
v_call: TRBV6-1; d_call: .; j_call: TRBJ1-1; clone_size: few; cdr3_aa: CASRDTEAFF; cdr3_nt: TGTGCCAGCAGAGACACTGAAGCTTTCTTT
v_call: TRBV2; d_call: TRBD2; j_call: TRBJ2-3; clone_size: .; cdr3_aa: CASSDGASGADTQYF; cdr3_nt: TGTGCCAGCAGTGATGGGGCTAGCGGGGCAGATACGCAGTATTTT
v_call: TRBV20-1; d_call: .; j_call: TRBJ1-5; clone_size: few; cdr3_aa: CSASPGTLGAQHF; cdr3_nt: TGCAGTGCTAGTCCGGGGACGCTTGGGGCCCAGCATTTT
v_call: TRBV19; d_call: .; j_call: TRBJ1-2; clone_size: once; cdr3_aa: CASSIGQANYGYTF; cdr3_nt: TGTGCCAGTAGTATCGGACAAGCTAACTATGGCTACACCTTC
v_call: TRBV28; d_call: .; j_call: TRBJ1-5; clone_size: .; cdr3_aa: CASSRDGINQPQHF; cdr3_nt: TGTGCCAGCAGTCGAGATGGGATCAATCAGCCCCAGCATTTT
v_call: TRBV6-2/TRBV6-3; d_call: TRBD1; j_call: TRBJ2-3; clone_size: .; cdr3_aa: CVSSPDRAADTQYF; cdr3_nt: TGTGTCAGCAGCCCCGACAGGGCCGCGGATACGCAGTATTTT
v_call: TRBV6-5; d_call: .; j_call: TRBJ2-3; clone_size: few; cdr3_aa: CASSFGQSTDTQYF; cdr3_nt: TGTGCCAGCAGTTTCGGACAGAGCACAGATACGCAGTATTTT
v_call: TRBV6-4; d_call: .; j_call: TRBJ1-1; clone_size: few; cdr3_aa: CASSDGSNTEAFF; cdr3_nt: TGTGCCAGCAGTGACGGCAGTAACACTGAAGCTTTCTTT
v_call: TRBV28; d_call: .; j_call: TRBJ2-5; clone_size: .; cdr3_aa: CASSRFQETQYF; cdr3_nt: TGTGCCAGCAGCCGTTTTCAAGAGACCCAGTACTTC
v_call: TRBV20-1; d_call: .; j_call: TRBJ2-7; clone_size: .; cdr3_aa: CSANSGTRGREQYF; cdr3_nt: TGCAGTGCTAACTCCGGGACGAGGGGAAGGGAGCAGTACTTC
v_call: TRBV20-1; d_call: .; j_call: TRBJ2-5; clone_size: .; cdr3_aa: CSAKRETQYF; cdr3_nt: TGCAGTGCAAAAAGAGAGACCCAGTACTTC
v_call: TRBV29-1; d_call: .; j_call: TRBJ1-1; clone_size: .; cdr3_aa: CGVGWGNTEAFF; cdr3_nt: TGCGGCGTTGGGTGGGGAAACACTGAAGCTTTCTTT
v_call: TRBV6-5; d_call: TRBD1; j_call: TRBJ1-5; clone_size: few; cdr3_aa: CASSYTQTGSPQHF; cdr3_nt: TGTGCCAGCAGTTATACCCAGACAGGGTCGCCCCAGCATTTT
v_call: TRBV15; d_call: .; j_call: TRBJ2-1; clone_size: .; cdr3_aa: CATSRPLTGNNEQFF; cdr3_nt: TGTGCCACCAGCAGACCTCTTACAGGGAACAATGAGCAGTTCTTC
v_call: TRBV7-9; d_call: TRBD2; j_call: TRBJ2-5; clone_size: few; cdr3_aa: CASSLYSGGGTQYF; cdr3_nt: TGTGCCAGCAGCTTGTATAGCGGCGGGGGGACCCAGTACTTC
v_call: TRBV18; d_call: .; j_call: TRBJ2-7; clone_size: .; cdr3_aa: CASSPRGRDYEQYF; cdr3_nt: TGTGCCAGCTCACCCCGGGGACGGGACTACGAGCAGTACTTC
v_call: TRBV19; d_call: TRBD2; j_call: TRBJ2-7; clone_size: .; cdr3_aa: CASHGSGTASTYEQYF; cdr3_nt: TGTGCCAGTCATGGTAGCGGGACGGCCTCAACCTACGAGCAGTACTTC
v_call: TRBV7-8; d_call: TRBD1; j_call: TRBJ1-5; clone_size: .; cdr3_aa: CASSLAKGTGANQPQHF; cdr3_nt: TGTGCCAGCAGCTTAGCTAAGGGGACAGGGGCCAATCAGCCCCAGCATTTT
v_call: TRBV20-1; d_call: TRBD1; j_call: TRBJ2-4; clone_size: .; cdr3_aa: CSATLTGVGAKNIQYF; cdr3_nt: TGCAGTGCAACATTGACAGGGGTGGGAGCCAAAAACATTCAGTACTTC
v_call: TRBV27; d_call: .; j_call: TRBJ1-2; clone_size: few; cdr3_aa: CASSVSGISQLGYGYTF; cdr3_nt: TGTGCCAGCAGTGTCAGTGGGATTTCCCAACTAGGCTATGGCTACACCTTC
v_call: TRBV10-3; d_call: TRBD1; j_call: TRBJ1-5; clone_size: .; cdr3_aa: CAISGQGGNNQPQHF; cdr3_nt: TGTGCCATCAGTGGACAGGGCGGGAACAATCAGCCCCAGCATTTT
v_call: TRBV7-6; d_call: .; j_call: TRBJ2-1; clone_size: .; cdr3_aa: CASSLLRASSYNEQFF; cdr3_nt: TGTGCCAGCAGCTTGCTTCGGGCGAGCTCCTACAATGAGCAGTTCTTC
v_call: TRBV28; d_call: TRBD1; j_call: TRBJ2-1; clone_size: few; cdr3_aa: CASSLSGGEQFF; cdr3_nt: TGTGCCAGCAGTTTATCAGGGGGTGAGCAGTTCTTC
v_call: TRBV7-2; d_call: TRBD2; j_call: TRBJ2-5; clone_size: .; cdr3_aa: CASSPGLGWQTQYF; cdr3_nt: TGTGCCAGCAGCCCGGGACTAGGATGGCAGACCCAGTACTTC
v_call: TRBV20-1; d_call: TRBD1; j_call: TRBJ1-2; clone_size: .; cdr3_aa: CSAIVTGGGYGYTF; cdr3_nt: TGCAGTGCTATTGTTACAGGGGGCGGGTATGGCTACACCTTC
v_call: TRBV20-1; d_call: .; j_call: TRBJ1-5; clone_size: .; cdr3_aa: CSARDSRGNQPQHF; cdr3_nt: TGCAGTGCTAGAGATAGTCGGGGGAATCAGCCCCAGCATTTT
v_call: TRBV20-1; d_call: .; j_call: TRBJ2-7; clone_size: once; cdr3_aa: CSAPLSSSYGQYF; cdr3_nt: TGCAGTGCCCCCTTGAGTAGCTCCTACGGGCAGTACTTC
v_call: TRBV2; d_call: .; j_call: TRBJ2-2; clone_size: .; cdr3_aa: CASPSWTGELFF; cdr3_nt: TGTGCCAGCCCCTCTTGGACCGGGGAGCTGTTTTTT
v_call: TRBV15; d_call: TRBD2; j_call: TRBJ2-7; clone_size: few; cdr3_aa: CATSRDFSGSQQYF; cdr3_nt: TGTGCCACCAGCAGAGATTTTAGCGGGAGCCAGCAGTACTTC
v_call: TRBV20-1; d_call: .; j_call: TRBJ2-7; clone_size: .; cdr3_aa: CSASGSPVGEQYF; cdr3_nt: TGCAGTGCATCAGGGTCCCCGGTGGGTGAGCAGTACTTC
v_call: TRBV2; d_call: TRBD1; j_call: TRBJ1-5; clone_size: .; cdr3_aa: CAIGQGANQPQHF; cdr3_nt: TGTGCCATCGGACAGGGGGCAAATCAGCCCCAGCATTTT
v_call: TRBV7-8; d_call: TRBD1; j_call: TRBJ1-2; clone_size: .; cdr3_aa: CASSSYGQGGFRGYTF; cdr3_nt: TGTGCCAGCAGCTCTTACGGACAGGGTGGGTTTAGAGGCTACACCTTC
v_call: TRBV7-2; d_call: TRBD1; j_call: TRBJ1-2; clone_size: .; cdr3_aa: CASSLGQGFYGYTF; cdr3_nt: TGTGCCAGCAGCTTAGGACAGGGCTTCTATGGCTACACCTTC
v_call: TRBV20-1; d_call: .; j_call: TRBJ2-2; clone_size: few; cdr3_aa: CSARGSSANTGELFF; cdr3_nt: TGCAGTGCTAGAGGGTCGTCGGCGAACACCGGGGAGCTGTTTTTT
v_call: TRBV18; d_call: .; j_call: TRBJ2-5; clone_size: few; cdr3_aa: CASSPPGRQETQYF; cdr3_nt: TGTGCCAGCTCACCACCGGGGAGACAAGAGACCCAGTACTTC
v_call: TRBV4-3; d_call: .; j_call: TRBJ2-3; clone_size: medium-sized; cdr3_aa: CASSPEGGWDTQYF; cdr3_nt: TGCGCCAGCAGCCCCGAGGGGGGTTGGGATACGCAGTATTTT
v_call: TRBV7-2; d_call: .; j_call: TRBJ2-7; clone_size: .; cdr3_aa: CASSAQSGGATEQHF; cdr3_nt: TGTGCCAGCAGCGCCCAGAGCGGCGGGGCAACCGAGCAGCACTTC
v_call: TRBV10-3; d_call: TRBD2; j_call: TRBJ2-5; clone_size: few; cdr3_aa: CAISENLAGEETQYF; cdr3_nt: TGTGCCATCAGTGAGAATCTAGCGGGAGAAGAGACCCAGTACTTC
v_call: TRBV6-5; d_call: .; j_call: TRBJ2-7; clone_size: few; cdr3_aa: CASSYWQGISYEQYF; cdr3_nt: TGTGCCAGCAGTTACTGGCAGGGGATCTCCTACGAGCAGTACTTC